This T cell receptor (beta chain) was profiled in a study of esophageal squamous cell carcinoma under preoperative chemotherapy. Across the study: Both tumor-infiltrating lymphocytes and peripheral blood T cells were profiled. Study conclusions and caveats: Tumor-infiltrating lymphocytes showed no significant post-chemotherapy TCR diversity increase, unlike peripheral T cells. After treatment, tumor-infiltrating lymphocytes seemed to come partly from incoming peripheral T cells, not only local changes.

TCRdb re-analysed the PCR reads in MiXCR, keeping a single row per CDR3 protein. The sample carries 30,000 or so distinct CDR3 sequences, under 60% recorded once. Time point indicated: after preoperative PTX-NDP chemotherapy. With regard to this clonotype: No antigen is known for it.

V shed 4 bases and J 4 bases; nucleotides not matched to a gene: 4. CDR1 and CDR2 (germline): SGHVS, FNYEAQ. CDR3 size: 14 residues. The chain has TRBV7-6 and TRBJ2-3; 8 bases align to TRBD2. The clonotype comes from a human donor with esophageal squamous cell carcinoma. The donor label of this sample is uncertain. The specimen was taken from a patient given preoperative chemotherapy. For the CDR3, the DNA is TGTGCCAGCAGCTCGGGGGGGGACCCAGATACGCAGTATTTT. Its translation: CASSSGGDPDTQYF.